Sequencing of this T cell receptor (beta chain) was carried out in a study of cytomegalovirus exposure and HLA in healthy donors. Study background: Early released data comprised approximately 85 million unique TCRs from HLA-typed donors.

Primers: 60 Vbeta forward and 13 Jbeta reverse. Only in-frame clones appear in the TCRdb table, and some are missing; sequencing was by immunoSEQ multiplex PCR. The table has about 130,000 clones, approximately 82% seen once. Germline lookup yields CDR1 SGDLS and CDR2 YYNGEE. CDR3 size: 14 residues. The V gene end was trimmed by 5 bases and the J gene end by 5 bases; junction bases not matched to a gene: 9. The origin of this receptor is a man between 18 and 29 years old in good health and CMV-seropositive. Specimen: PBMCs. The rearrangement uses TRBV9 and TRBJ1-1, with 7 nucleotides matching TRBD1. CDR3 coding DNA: TGTGCCAGCAGTCTCAAAGGGGGCGCGACTGAAGCTTTCTTT. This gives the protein CASSLKGGATEAFF.